This TCR beta chain came from a study of shared clonotypes between healthy human individuals. General study findings and limits: The naive CD4 repertoires of a few donors were compared, and around 4.7% of clonotypes were shared.

V was cut by 5 bases and J by 1 base, with 9 bases left in between. The CDR3 has 14 amino acids. The germline V gene encodes CDR1 MDHEN and CDR2 SYDVKM. DNA at approximately 200 ng, tens of thousands of T cell genomes, went into sorted-subset replicate PCRs. Generated by immunoSEQ multiplex PCR, the TCRdb table keeps only in-frame clones and is missing some. Of about 1.1 million clones detected, 70% to 80% appear once; the ten largest clones hold roughly 0.82%. The donors, healthy adults who were HIV-negative, had experienced no recent acute infections or vaccinations. Of note for this clone: The antigen remains unidentified. Other DNA sequences in the same sample also yield this CDR3.

The receptor comes from a man aged 18 to 30 in good health. Some clones in this sample may be carry-over from other donors' samples. V is TRBV28 and J is TRBJ1-5; possible D gene TRBD1, 5 bases. The sequencing input was memory CD4+ T cells from PBMCs. Subset denoted: CD45RA-negative fraction. CDR3 in amino acids: CASSLGGSNQPQHF. DNA of the CDR3: TGTGCCAGCAGTCTGGGGGGAAGCAATCAGCCCCAGCATTTT.